The clone carrying this T cell receptor (beta chain) was counted once. What it recognizes is unknown. The ends were cut back, 5 bases at V and 4 bases at J, with 13 bases in the middle. Germline CDR1 SGHTA, CDR2 FQGTGA. The CDR3 has 14 residues. Healthy bone marrow donors made up the donors. This sample was included in a study of cytomegalovirus exposure and HLA in healthy donors. Findings and caveats of the study: In vitro, a few CMV-associated chains proved specific for CMV antigens.

PCR primers comprised 60 Vbeta and 13 Jbeta primers. Sequenced by immunoSEQ multiplex PCR; TCRdb stores in-frame clones only, minus some. Counted here are about 83,000 clones, over 60% occurring once; the ten biggest clones make up 4% to 5%. The origin of this receptor is a man aged 55 to 70 in good health and CMV-seronegative. The chain recombines TRBV7-3 with TRBJ2-3; D is unresolved. Sequencing used PBMCs. The CDR3 DNA reads as TGTGCCAGCAGCCCCAGTCCGGCGGCAGATACGCAGTATTTT. Translation: CASSPSPAADTQYF.